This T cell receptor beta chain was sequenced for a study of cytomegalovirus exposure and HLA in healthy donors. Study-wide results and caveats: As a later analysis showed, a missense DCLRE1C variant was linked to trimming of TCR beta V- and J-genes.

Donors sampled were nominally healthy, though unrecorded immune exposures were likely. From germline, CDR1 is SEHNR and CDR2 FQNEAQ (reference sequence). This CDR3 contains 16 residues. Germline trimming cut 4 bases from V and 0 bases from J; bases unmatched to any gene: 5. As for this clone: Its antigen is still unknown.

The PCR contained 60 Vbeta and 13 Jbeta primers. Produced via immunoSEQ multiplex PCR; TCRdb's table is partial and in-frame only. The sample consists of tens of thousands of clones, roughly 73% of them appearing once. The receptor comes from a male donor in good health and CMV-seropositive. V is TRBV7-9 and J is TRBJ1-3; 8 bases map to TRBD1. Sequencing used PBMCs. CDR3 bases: TGTGCCAGCAGCTCGGCGGACAGGGTCTCTGGAAACACCATATATTTT. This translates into CASSSADRVSGNTIYF.